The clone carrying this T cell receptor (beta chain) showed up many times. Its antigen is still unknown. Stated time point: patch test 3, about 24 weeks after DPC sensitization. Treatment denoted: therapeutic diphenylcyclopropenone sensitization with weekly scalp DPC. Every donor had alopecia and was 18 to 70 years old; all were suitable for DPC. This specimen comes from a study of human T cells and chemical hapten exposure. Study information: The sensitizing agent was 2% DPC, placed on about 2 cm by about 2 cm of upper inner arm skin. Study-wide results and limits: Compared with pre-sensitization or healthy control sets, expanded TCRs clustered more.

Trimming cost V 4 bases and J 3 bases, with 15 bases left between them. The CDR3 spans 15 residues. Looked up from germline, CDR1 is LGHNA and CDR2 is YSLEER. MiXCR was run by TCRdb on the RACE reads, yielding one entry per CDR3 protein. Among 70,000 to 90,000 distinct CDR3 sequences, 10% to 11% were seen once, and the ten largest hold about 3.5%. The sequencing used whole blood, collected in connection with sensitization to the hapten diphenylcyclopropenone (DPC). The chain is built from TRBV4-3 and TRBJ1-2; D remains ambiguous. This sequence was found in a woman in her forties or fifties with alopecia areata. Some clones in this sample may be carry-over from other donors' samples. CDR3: CASSPHLERDYGYTF. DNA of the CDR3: TGCGCCAGCAGCCCTCATCTCGAGAGGGACTATGGCTACACCTTC.